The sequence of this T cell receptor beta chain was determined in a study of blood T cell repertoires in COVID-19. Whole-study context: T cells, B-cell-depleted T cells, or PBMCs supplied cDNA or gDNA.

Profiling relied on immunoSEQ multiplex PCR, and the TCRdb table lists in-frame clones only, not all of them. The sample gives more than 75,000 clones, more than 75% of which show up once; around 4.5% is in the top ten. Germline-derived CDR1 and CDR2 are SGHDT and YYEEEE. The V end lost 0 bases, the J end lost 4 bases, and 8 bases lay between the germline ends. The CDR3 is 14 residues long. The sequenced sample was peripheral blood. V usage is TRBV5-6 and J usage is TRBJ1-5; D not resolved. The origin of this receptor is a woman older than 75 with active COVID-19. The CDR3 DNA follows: TGTGCCAGCAGCTTGGGTCGGGGTAATCAGCCCCAGCATTTT. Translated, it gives CASSLGRGNQPQHF.